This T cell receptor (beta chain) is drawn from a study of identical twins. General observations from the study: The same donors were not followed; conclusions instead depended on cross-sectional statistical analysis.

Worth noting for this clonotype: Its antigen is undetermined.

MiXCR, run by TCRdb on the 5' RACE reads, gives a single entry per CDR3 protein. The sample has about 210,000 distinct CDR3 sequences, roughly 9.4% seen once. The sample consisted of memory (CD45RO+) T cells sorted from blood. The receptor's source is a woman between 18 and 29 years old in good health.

Written as DNA, the CDR3 is TGCGCCAGCAGCTTGGGTAGGGACACAGCCTACAATGAGCAGTTCTTC. Translation: CASSLGRDTAYNEQFF. The chain joins TRBV5-1 to TRBJ2-1, with D maybe TRBD1 (6 bases). Per germline, CDR1 SGHRS and CDR2 YFSETQ. The V end lost 0 bases, the J end lost 2 bases, and 12 bases lay between the germline ends. This CDR3 is 16 amino acids long. Filled out from reference TRBV5-1 and TRBJ2-1, the complete variable domain reads KAGVTQTPRYLIKTRGQQVTLSCSPISGHRSVSWYQQTPGQGLQFLFEYFSETQRNKGNFPGRFSGRQFSNSRSEMNVSTLELGDSALYLCASSLGRDTAYNEQFFGPGTRLTVL.